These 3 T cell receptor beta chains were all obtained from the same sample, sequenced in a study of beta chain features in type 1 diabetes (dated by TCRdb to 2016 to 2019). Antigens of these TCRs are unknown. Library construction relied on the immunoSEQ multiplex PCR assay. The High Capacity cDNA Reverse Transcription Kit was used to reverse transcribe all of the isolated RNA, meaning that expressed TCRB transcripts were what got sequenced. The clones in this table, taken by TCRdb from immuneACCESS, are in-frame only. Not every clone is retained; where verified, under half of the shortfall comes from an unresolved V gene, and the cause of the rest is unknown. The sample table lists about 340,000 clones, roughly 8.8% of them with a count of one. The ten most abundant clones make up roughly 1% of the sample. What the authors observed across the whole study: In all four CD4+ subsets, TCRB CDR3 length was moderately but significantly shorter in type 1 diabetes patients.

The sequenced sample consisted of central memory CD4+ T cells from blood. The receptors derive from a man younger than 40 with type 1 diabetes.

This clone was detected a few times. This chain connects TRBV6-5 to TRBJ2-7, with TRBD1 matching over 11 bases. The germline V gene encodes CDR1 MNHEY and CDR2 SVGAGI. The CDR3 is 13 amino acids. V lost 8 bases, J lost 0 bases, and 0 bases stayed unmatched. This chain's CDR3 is CASGTGGSYEQYF. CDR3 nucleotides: TGTGCCAGCGGGACAGGGGGCTCCTACGAGCAGTACTTC.

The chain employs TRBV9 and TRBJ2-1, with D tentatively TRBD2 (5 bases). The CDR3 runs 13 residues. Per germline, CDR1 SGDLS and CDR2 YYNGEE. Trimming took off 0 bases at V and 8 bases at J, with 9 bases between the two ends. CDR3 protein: CASSVVVSDEQFF. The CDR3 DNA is TGTGCCAGCAGCGTAGTAGTTAGCGATGAGCAGTTCTTC.

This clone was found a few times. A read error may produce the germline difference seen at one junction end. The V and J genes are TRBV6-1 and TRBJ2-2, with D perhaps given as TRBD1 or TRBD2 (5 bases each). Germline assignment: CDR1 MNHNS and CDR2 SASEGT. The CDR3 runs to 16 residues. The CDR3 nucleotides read TGTGCCATCAGTGAGTCGGGGCACGAGAACACCGGGGAGCTGTTTTTT. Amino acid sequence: CAISESGHENTGELFF.